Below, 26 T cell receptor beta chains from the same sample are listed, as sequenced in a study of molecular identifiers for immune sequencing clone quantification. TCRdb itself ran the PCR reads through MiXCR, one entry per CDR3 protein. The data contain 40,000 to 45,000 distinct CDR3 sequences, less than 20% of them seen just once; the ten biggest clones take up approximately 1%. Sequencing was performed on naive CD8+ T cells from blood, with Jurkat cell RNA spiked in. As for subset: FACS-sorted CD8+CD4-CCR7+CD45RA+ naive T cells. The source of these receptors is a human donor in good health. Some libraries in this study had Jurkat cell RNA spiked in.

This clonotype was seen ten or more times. DNA for the CDR3: TGTGCCAGCAGGGGTCCAGGGTCCTACGAGCAGTACTTC. Protein product: CASRGPGSYEQYF. V gene TRBV12-3 or TRBV12-4 combines with J gene TRBJ2-7; D perhaps matches TRBD1 (5 bases). The CDR3 length is 13 residues. Trimming took off 6 bases at V and 1 base at J, with 10 bases between the two ends.

The CDR3 sequence is CASSTLLEFTQYF. CDR3 DNA sequence: TGTGCCAGCAGCACGTTACTGGAATTTACGCAGTATTTT. This sequence joins TRBV7-2 and TRBJ2-3; unclear D gene. The CDR3 contains 13 residues. CDR1 and CDR2 (germline): SGHTA, FQGNSA. Trimming pared 5 bases from V and 8 bases from J, leaving 14 bases between. Complete variable domain (other parts from reference TRBV7-2 and TRBJ2-3): GAGVSQSPSNKVTEKGKDVELRCDPISGHTALYWYRQSLGQGLEFLIYFQGNSAPDKSGLPSDRFSAERTGGSVSTLTIQRTQQEDSAVYLCASSTLLEFTQYFGPGTRLTVL.

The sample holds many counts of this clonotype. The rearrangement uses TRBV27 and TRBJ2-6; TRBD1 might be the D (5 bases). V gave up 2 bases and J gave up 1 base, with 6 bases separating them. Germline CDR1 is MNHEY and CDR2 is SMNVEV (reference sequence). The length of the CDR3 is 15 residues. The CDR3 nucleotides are TGTGCCAGCAGTTTAGCAGGGTCTGGGGCCAACGTCCTGACTTTC. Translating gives CASSLAGSGANVLTF.

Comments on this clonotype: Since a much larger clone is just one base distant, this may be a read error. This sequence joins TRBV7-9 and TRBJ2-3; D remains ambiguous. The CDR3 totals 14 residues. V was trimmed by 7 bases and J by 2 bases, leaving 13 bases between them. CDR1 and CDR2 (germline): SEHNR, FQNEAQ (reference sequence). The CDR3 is CASTPETDTDTQYF. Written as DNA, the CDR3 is TGTGCCAGCACCCCGGAGACGGACACAGATACGCAGTATTTT.

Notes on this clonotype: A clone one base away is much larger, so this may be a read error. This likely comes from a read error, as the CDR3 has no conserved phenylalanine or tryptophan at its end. CDR3 region: CASSQHRVQETQYS. The CDR3 region has the DNA TGTGCCAGCAGCCAGCACAGGGTCCAAGAGACCCAGTACTCC. The V gene is TRBV14, the J gene TRBJ2-5; D may be TRBD1 (6 bases). V lost 3 bases, J lost 1 base, and 9 bases lay in between. There are 14 residues in the CDR3. Per the germline V gene, CDR1 is SGHDN and CDR2 is FVKESK.

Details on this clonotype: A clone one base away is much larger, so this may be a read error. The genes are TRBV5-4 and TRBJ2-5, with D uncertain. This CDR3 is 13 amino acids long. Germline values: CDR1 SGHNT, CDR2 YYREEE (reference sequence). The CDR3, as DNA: TGTGTCAGCAGCCCTACAAACCAAGAGACCCAGTACTTC. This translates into CVSSPTNQETQYF.

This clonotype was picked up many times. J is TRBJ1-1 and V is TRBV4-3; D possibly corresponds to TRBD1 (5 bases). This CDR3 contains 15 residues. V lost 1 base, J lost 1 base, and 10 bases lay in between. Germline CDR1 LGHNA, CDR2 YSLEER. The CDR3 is CASSQGTPRNTEAFF. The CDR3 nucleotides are TGCGCCAGCAGCCAAGGGACACCCAGGAACACTGAAGCTTTCTTT.

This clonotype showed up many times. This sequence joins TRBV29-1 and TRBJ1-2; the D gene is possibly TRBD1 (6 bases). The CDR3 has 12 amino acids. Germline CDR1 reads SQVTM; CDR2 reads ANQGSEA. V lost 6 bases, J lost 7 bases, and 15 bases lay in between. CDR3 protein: CSVETGYGGYTF. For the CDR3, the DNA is TGCAGCGTGGAAACAGGGTATGGTGGCTACACCTTC. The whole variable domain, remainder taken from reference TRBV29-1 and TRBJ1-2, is SAVISQKPSRDICQRGTSLTIQCQVDSQVTMMFWYRQQPGQSLTLIATANQGSEATYESGFVIDKFPISRPNLTFSTLTVSNMSPEDSSIYLCSVETGYGGYTFGSGTRLTVV.

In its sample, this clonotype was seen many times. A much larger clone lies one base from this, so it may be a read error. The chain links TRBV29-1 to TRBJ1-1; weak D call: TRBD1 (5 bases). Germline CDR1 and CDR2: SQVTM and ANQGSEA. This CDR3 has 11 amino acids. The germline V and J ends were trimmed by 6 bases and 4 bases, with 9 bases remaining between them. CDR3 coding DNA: TGCAGCGTGGACACGAGCACTGAAGCTTTCTTT. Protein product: CSVDTSTEAFF.

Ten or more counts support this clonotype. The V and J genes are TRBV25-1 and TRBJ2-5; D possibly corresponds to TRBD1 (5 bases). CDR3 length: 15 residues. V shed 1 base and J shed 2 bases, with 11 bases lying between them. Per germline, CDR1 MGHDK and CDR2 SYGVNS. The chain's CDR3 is CASSESLTAQETQYF. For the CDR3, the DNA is TGTGCCAGCAGTGAATCTTTGACAGCTCAAGAGACCCAGTACTTC.

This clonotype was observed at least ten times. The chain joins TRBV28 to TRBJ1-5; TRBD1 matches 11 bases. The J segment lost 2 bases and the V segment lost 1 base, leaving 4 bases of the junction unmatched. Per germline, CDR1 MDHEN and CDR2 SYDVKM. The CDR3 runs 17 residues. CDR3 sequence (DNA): TGTGCCAGCAGTTTATTCCCGGGACAGGGGGGCAATCAGCCCCAGCATTTT. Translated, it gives CASSLFPGQGGNQPQHF.

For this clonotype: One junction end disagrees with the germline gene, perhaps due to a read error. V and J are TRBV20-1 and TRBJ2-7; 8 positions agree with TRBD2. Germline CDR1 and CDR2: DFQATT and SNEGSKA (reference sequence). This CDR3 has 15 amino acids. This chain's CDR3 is CSARAATSDLYEQYF. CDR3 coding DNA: TGCAGTGCCAGAGCCGCGACTAGCGACCTCTACGAGCAGTACTTC.

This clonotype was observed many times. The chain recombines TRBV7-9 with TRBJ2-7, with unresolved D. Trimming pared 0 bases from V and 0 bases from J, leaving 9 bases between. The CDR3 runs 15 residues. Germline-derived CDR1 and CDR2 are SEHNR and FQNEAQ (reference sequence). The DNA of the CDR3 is TGTGCCAGCAGCTTAGCAGGACGGTCCTCCTACGAGCAGTACTTC. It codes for CASSLAGRSSYEQYF.

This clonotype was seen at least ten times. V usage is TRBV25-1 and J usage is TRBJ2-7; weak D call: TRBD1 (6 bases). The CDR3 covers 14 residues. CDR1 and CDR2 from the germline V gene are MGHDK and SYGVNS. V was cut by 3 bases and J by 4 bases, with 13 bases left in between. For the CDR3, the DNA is TGTGCCAGCAGTGAGATCGACAGGAGATACGAGCAGTACTTC. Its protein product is CASSEIDRRYEQYF.

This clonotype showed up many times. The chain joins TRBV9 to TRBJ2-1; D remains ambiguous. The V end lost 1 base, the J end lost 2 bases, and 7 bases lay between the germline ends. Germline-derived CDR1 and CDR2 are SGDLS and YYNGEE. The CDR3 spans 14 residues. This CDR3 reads CASSVSNTYNEQFF. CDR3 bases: TGTGCCAGCAGCGTATCAAACACCTACAATGAGCAGTTCTTC. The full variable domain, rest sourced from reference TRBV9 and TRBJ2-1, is DSGVTQTPKHLITATGQRVTLRCSPRSGDLSVYWYQQSLDQGLQFLIQYYNGEERAKGNILERFSAQQFPDLHSELNLSSLELGDSALYFCASSVSNTYNEQFFGPGTRLTVL.

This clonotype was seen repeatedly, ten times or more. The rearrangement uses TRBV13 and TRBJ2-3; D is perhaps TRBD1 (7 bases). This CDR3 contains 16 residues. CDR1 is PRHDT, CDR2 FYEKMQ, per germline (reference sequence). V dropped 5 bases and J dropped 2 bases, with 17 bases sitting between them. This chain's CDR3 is CASSPRGASVTDTQYF. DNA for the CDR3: TGTGCCAGCAGCCCCAGGGGGGCGTCGGTCACAGATACGCAGTATTTT.

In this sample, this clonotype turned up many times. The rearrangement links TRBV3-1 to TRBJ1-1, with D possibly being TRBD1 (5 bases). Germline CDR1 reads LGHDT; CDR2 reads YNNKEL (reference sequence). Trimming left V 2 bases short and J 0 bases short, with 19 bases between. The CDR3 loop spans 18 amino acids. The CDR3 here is CASSQSLGPGPLNTEAFF. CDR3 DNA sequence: TGTGCCAGCAGCCAATCCCTGGGGCCAGGACCCTTGAACACTGAAGCTTTCTTT.

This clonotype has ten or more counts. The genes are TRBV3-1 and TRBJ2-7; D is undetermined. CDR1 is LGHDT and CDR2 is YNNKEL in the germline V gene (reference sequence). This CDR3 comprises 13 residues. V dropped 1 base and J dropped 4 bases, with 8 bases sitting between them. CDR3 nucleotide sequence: TGTGCCAGCAGCCAAGGCCCAACATACGAGCAGTACTTC. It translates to CASSQGPTYEQYF.

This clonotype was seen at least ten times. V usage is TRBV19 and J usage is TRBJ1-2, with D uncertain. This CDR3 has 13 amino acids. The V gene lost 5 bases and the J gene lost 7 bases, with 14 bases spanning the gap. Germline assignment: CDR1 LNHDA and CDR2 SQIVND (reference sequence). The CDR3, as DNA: TGTGCCAGTAGTTTCGGCCCGGCTTTTGGCTACACCTTC. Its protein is CASSFGPAFGYTF.

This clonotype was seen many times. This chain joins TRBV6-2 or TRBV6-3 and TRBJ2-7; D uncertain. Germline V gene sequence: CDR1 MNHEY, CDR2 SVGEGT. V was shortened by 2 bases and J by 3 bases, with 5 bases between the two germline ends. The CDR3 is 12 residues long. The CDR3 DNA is TGTGCCAGCAGTTACGGTGTCTACGAGCAGTACTTC. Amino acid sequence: CASSYGVYEQYF.

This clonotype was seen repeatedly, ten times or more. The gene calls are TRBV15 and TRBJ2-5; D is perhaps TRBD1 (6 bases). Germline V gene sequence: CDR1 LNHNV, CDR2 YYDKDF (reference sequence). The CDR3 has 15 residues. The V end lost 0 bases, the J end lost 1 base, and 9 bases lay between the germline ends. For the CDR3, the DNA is TGTGCCACCAGCAGAGATGCAGGGGTCCAAGAGACCCAGTACTTC. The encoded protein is CATSRDAGVQETQYF.

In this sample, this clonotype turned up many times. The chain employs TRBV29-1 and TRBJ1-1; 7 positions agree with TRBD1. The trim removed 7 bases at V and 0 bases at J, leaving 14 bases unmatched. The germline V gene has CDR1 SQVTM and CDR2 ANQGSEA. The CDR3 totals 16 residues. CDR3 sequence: CSAGGGPNYMNTEAFF. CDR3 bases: TGCAGCGCAGGGGGGGGCCCGAACTATATGAACACTGAAGCTTTCTTT.

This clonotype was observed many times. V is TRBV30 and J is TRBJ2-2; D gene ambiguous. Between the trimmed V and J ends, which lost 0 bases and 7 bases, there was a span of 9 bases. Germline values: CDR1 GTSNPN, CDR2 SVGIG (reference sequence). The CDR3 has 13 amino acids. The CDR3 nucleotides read TGTGCCTGGAGTGTACTGTCTAGCGGGGAGCTGTTTTTT. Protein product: CAWSVLSSGELFF.

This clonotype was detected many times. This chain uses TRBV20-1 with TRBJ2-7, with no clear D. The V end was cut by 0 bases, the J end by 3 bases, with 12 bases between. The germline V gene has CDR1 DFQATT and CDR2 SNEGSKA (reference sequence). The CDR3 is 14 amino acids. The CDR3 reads CSARDEVGFYEQYF. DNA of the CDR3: TGCAGTGCTAGAGATGAGGTCGGCTTCTACGAGCAGTACTTC.

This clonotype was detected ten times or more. CDR3 coding DNA: TGTGCCAGCAGCGGACCCTACAATCAGCCCCAGCATTTT. Protein sequence: CASSGPYNQPQHF. The gene calls are TRBV7-9 and TRBJ1-5; D remains unclear. Between the trimmed V and J ends, which lost 5 bases and 3 bases, there was a span of 8 bases. Germline CDR1 is SEHNR and CDR2 is FQNEAQ (reference sequence). This CDR3 is 13 amino acids long.

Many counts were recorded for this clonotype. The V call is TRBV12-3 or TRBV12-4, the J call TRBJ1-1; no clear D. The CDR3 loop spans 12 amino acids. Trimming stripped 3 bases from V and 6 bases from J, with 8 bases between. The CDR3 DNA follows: TGTGCCAGCAGTTTTGTCGGTGCTGAAGCTTTCTTT. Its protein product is CASSFVGAEAFF.